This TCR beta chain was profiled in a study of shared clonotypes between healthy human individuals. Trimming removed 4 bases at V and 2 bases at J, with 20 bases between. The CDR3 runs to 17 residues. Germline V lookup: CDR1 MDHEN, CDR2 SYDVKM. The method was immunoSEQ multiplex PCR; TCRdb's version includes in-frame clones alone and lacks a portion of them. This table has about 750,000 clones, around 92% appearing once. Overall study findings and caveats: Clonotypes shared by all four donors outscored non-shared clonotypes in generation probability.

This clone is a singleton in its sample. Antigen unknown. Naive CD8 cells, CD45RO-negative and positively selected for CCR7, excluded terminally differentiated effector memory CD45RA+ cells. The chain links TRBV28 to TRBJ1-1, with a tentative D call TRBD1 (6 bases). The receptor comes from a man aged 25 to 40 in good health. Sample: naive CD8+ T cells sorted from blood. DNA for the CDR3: TGTGCCAGCAGTTCCTATAGGGCGGGGGCTGCAAACACTGAAGCTTTCTTT. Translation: CASSSYRAGAANTEAFF.